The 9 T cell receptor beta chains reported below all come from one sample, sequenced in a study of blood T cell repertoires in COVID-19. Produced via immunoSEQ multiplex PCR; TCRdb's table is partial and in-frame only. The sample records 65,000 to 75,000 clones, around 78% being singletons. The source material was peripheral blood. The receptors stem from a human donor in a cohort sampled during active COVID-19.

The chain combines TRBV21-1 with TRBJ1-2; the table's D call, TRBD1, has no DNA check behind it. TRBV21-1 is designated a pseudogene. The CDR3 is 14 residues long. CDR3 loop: CASTHRGKVYGYTF. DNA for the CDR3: TGTGCCAGCACCCACAGGGGAAAGGTATATGGCTACACCTTC.

CDR3 DNA sequence: TGTGCCAGCAGTTTTGATGGGGCGGGAAATTCACCCCTCCACTTT. It encodes CASSFDGAGNSPLHF. The genes are TRBV28 and TRBJ1-6; a possible D gene is TRBD1 (5 bases). The V end lost 3 bases, the J end lost 7 bases, and 13 bases lay between the germline ends. This CDR3 region has 15 residues. Germline V CDR1 and CDR2: MDHEN, SYDVKM.

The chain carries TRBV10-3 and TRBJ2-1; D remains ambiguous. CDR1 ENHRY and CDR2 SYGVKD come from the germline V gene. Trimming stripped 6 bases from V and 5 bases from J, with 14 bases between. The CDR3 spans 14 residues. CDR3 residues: CAIRAETANNEQFF. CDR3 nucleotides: TGTGCCATCAGGGCGGAGACCGCAAACAATGAGCAGTTCTTC.

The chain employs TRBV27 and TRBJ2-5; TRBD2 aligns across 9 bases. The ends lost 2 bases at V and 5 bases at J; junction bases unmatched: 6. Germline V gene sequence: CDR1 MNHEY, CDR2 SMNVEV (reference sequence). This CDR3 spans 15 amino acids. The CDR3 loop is CASSLAAGGLETQYF. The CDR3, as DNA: TGTGCCAGCAGTTTAGCTGCGGGAGGGTTGGAGACCCAGTACTTC.

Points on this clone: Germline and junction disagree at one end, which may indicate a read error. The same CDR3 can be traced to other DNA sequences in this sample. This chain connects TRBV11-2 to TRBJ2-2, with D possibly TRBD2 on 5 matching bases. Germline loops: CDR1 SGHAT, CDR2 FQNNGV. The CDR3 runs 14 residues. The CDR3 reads CASSLQLNTGELFF. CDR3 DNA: TGTGCCAGCAGCCTACAGCTTAACACCGGGGAGTTGTTTTTT. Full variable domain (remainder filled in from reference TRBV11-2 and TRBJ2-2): EAGVAQSPRYKIIEKRQSVAFWCNPISGHATLYWYQQILGQGPKLLIQFQNNGVVDDSQLPKDRFSAERLKGVDSTLKIQPAKLEDSAVYLCASSLQLNTGELFFGEGSRLTVL.

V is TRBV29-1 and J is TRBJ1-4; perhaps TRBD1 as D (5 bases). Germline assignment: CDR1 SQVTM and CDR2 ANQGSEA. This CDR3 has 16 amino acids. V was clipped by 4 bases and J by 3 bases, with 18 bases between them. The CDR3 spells CSVAGGPVQPNEKLFF. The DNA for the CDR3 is TGCAGCGTTGCGGGGGGTCCTGTCCAACCTAATGAAAAACTGTTTTTT. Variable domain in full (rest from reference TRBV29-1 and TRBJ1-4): SAVISQKPSRDICQRGTSLTIQCQVDSQVTMMFWYRQQPGQSLTLIATANQGSEATYESGFVIDKFPISRPNLTFSTLTVSNMSPEDSSIYLCSVAGGPVQPNEKLFFGSGTQLSVL.

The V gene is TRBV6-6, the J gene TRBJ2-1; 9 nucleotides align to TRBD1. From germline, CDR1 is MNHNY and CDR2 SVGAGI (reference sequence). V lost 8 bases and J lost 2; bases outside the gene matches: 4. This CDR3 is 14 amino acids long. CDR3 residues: CASQRDRAYNEQFF. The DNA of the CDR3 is TGTGCCAGCCAACGGGACAGGGCCTACAATGAGCAGTTCTTC.

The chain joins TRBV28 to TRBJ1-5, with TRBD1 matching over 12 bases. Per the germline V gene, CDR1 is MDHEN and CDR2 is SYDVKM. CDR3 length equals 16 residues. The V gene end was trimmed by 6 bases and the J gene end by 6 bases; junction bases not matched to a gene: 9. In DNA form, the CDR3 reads TGTGCCAGCAGGGGACAGGGGGCGGGAGGGTTTCAGCCCCAGCATTTT. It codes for CASRGQGAGGFQPQHF.

CDR3 DNA sequence: TGTGCCAGCAGCGCCTTGGGAGGGGTCAATCAGCCCCAGCATTTT. It yields the protein CASSALGGVNQPQHF. V gene TRBV9 combines with J gene TRBJ1-5; D is perhaps TRBD1 (5 bases). Trimming removed 3 bases at V and 3 bases at J, with 13 bases between. Germline V lookup: CDR1 SGDLS, CDR2 YYNGEE. The CDR3 length is 15 residues.